This TCR beta chain was captured in a study of cytomegalovirus exposure and HLA in healthy donors. The V end was cut by 0 bases, the J end by 4 bases, with 8 bases between. There are 14 residues in the CDR3. The germline gives CDR1 SGHKS, CDR2 YYEKEE (reference sequence). Whole-study findings and limits: Highly shared sequence variants in one cluster were likely a sequencing artifact. Through in vitro validation, a few CMV-associated chains were shown to be specific for CMV antigens.

This clone was found once. Its specificity is unknown. PCR primers comprised 60 Vbeta and 13 Jbeta primers. The data were produced by immunoSEQ multiplex PCR, yet TCRdb's version contains in-frame clones alone and is incomplete. Of about 76,000 clones listed, more than 60% are singletons. The V and J genes are TRBV5-5 and TRBJ2-1; D possibly corresponds to TRBD1 (5 bases). The receptor was isolated from a male donor in good health and CMV-seropositive. Material for sequencing was PBMCs. The CDR3 DNA follows: TGTGCCAGCAGCTTGGCTCAGGGTTACAATGAGCAGTTCTTC. Amino acid sequence: CASSLAQGYNEQFF. Full variable domain (rest looked up from reference TRBV5-5 and TRBJ2-1): DAGVTQSPTHLIKTRGQQVTLRCSPISGHKSVSWYQQVLGQGPQFIFQYYEKEERGRGNFPDRFSARQFPNYSSELNVNALLLGDSALYLCASSLAQGYNEQFFGPGTRLTVL.